These 10 T cell receptor beta chains came from one sample sequenced in a study of regulatory T cells in long-lasting Graves disease. Time point defined: newly diagnosed GD, antithyroid drugs for less than 3 months. The TCR library was prepared using RNA isolated from PBMCs. Construction of TCR beta libraries relied on iRepertoire HTBI primers and on Arm-PCR targeting CDR3 regions. A single record per CDR3 protein comes from TCRdb applying MiXCR to the multiplex PCR reads. Counted here are about 440,000 distinct CDR3 sequences, about 17% occurring once; the ten biggest clones make up under 30%. These data were also reused for a study on T cells in Graves' hyperthyroidism and ophthalmopathy.

The starting material was peripheral blood mononuclear cells (PBMCs), obtained at new diagnosis, from a patient treated with antithyroid drugs. Receptors were obtained from a woman younger than 30 with Graves disease.

This clonotype was counted at least ten times. J is TRBJ1-2 and V is TRBV27, with D perhaps TRBD1 (6 bases). Germline CDR1 is MNHEY and CDR2 is SMNVEV (reference sequence). V shed 4 bases and J shed 7 bases, with 16 bases lying between them. This CDR3 is built from 14 residues. CDR3 DNA: TGTGCCAGCAGTTCCCCTAACAGGGCAGGTGGCTACACCTTC. Its translation: CASSSPNRAGGYTF.

As concerns this clonotype: A far larger clone is one nucleotide away, so this likely arose from a read error. The chain carries TRBV28 and TRBJ2-1; tentatively, D is TRBD2 (6 bases). V dropped 2 bases and J dropped 10 bases, with 9 bases sitting between them. The germline V gene has CDR1 MDHEN and CDR2 SYDVKM. The CDR3 has 12 residues. CDR3 DNA: TGTGCCAGCAGTTTAGCGGGGTGGGAGCAGTTCTTC. Translation gives CASSLAGWEQFF. The whole variable domain, filled in from reference TRBV28 and TRBJ2-1, reads DVKVTQSSRYLVKRTGEKVFLECVQDMDHENMFWYRQDPGLGLRLIYFSYDVKMKEKGDIPEGYSVSREKKERFSLILESASTNQTSMYLCASSLAGWEQFFGPGTRLTVL.

This clonotype was counted ten times or more. J is TRBJ2-7 and V is TRBV20-1; 10 nucleotides align to TRBD2. Germline V gives CDR1 DFQATT, CDR2 SNEGSKA (reference sequence). The CDR3 runs to 13 residues. V was clipped by 4 bases and J by 4 bases; unmatched bases: 4. The CDR3 nucleotides read TGCAGTGCTATTAGCGGGGGGAGTTACGAGCAGTACTTC. Translated: CSAISGGSYEQYF.

This clonotype was counted between two and nine times. The J gene is TRBJ2-7, the V gene TRBV27; D is uncertain. Germline values: CDR1 MNHEY, CDR2 SMNVEV (reference sequence). Trimming took off 6 bases at V and 3 bases at J, with 12 bases between the two ends. This CDR3 spans 13 amino acids. CDR3 sequence: CASSVTRVYEQYF. Written as DNA, the CDR3 is TGTGCCAGCAGCGTTACCCGAGTCTACGAGCAGTACTTC.

In this sample, this clonotype turned up many times. J is TRBJ2-5 and V is TRBV18; 11 bases are a match to TRBD1. V gave up 3 bases and J gave up 4 bases; unmatched junction bases: 1. The CDR3 consists of 14 residues. CDR1 is KGHSH, CDR2 LQKENI, per germline. In nucleotides, the CDR3 is TGTGCCAGCTCACCCGGACAGGGGGCAGAGACCCAGTACTTC. It codes for CASSPGQGAETQYF.

The chain joins TRBV19 to TRBJ2-7; possibly TRBD1 or TRBD2 for D (5 bases each). Trimming shortened V by 3 bases and J by 6 bases, and 15 bases separated the two germline ends. In germline, CDR1 is LNHDA, CDR2 SQIVND (reference sequence). The CDR3 is 14 residues long. The CDR3 reads CASSISGSNVEQYF. CDR3 in DNA: TGTGCCAGTAGTATCTCAGGGAGTAACGTCGAGCAGTACTTC.

As for this clonotype: Relative to the germline gene, one junction end is altered; a read error may explain this. This chain uses TRBV6-1 with TRBJ2-7; 7 positions match TRBD1. CDR1 MNHNS and CDR2 SASEGT come from the germline V gene. This CDR3 contains 13 residues. The DNA for the CDR3 is TGCGCCGGCAGTCGGACAGGTGACTACGAGCAGTACTTC. Encoded protein: CAGSRTGDYEQYF.

At least ten counts were recorded for this clonotype. V and J are TRBV7-2 and TRBJ2-1; tentatively, D is TRBD1 or TRBD2 (5 bases each). Germline V lookup: CDR1 SGHTA, CDR2 FQGNSA. The CDR3 extends over 16 amino acids. V was trimmed by 2 bases and J by 3 bases, leaving 14 bases between them. The CDR3 here is CASSLSSGASYNEQFF. CDR3 coding DNA: TGTGCCAGCAGCTTAAGTTCCGGGGCCAGCTACAATGAGCAGTTCTTC.

This clonotype was recorded at least ten times. The gene calls are TRBV11-1 and TRBJ2-5; 10 bases line up with TRBD1. The V gene end was trimmed by 4 bases and the J gene end by 2 bases; junction bases not matched to a gene: 4. This CDR3 region has 15 residues. Germline V gives CDR1 SGHAT, CDR2 FQDESV (reference sequence). CDR3 sequence: CASSWTGGNQETQYF. The CDR3 nucleotides read TGTGCCAGCAGCTGGACAGGGGGGAATCAAGAGACCCAGTACTTC.

This clonotype was counted many times. The rearrangement links TRBV11-2 to TRBJ2-2; 9 bases line up with TRBD2. This CDR3 region has 16 residues. CDR1 is SGHAT and CDR2 is FQNNGV in the germline V gene. The trim removed 1 base at V and 3 bases at J, leaving 3 bases unmatched. The CDR3, as DNA: TGTGCCAGCAGCTTAGTAGTAGCGGGAGACACCGGGGAGCTGTTTTTT. Encoded protein: CASSLVVAGDTGELFF.